These 9 T cell receptor beta chains were sequenced from one sample in a study of shared clonotypes between healthy human individuals. Clones were read by immunoSEQ multiplex PCR, and TCRdb kept only the in-frame ones, dropping some. Of around 2.3 million clones listed, approximately 94% are singletons. What was sequenced was naive CD4+ T cells sorted from blood. Subset: CD45RA+ positively selected. The receptors come from a man aged 18 to 35 in good health.

The chain is built from TRBV2 and TRBJ2-5; maybe TRBD2 (6 bases). Germline assignment: CDR1 SNHLY and CDR2 FYNNEI. This CDR3 contains 15 residues. Deletions cut 6 bases from V and 5 bases from J, with 19 bases between. The CDR3 region has the DNA TGTGCCAGCAGCCAAGGACTACCGGCCCCGGAGACCCAGTACTTC. Its protein is CASSQGLPAPETQYF.

The J gene is TRBJ2-7, the V gene TRBV28; D gene ambiguous. Germline V gives CDR1 MDHEN, CDR2 SYDVKM. V lost 6 bases, J lost 5 bases, and 20 bases lay in between. The CDR3 is 15 residues long. The CDR3: CASSPRTGTVDEQYF. The CDR3 DNA is TGTGCCAGCAGCCCTAGGACGGGCACGGTGGACGAGCAGTACTTC.

In this sample, this clone turned up once. The chain carries TRBV5-1 and TRBJ2-7; the match to TRBD2 covers 11 bases. Trimming took 2 bases from V and 6 from J; bases not matched to a gene: 1. The CDR3 runs 13 residues. CDR1 and CDR2 from the germline V gene are SGHRS and YFSETQ. The CDR3, as DNA: TGCGCCAGCAGCTTAACTAGCGGGGGCGAGCAGTACTTC. Amino acids: CASSLTSGGEQYF.

The chain uses TRBV11-2 and TRBJ1-5; 8 positions match TRBD1. Germline trimming cut 1 base from V and 5 bases from J; bases unmatched to any gene: 4. CDR3 length: 15 residues. Germline CDR1 SGHAT, CDR2 FQNNGV. The CDR3 region has the DNA TGTGCCAGCAGCTTAGCGGACAGGGAGTATCAGCCCCAGCATTTT. Protein product: CASSLADREYQPQHF.

The chain links TRBV7-2 to TRBJ2-7, with 7 positions matching TRBD2. Germline V gene sequence: CDR1 SGHTA, CDR2 FQGNSA. J lost 6 bases, V lost 5 bases, and 13 bases had no gene match. This CDR3 is built from 15 residues. For the CDR3, the DNA is TGTGCCAGCAGCCGATTTGGGCGGGAGCCACCCGAGCAGTACTTC. Its protein product is CASSRFGREPPEQYF.

This clone was seen only once. The sample holds other DNA sequences that translate to the same CDR3. CDR3 residues: CASSRNQETQYF. For the CDR3, the DNA is TGCGCCAGCAGTCGTAACCAAGAGACCCAGTACTTC. The chain carries TRBV5-1 and TRBJ2-5; D is undetermined. Trimming took off 5 bases at V and 0 bases at J, with 5 bases between the two ends. There are 12 residues in the CDR3. CDR1 and CDR2 from the germline V gene are SGHRS and YFSETQ.

The chain carries TRBV6-5 and TRBJ2-7; D possibly corresponds to TRBD1 (5 bases). CDR3 length equals 15 residues. The germline V gene encodes CDR1 MNHEY and CDR2 SVGAGI. V was cut by 0 bases and J by 3 bases, with 12 bases left in between. The CDR3 nucleotides are TGTGCCAGCAGTTACTCTTCGGCAGGGATCTACGAGCAGTACTTC. Residues: CASSYSSAGIYEQYF.

This clone was counted once. This CDR3 is CASSRTGTESYEQYF. The CDR3 DNA sequence: TGTGCCAGCAGCCGAACCGGGACAGAGTCCTACGAGCAGTACTTC. The chain joins TRBV11-2 to TRBJ2-7, with 7 bases lining up with TRBD1. Per germline, CDR1 SGHAT and CDR2 FQNNGV. This CDR3 contains 15 residues. With V trimmed by 5 bases and J by 1 base, 8 bases remained unmatched.

The sample holds one count of this clone. The rearrangement links TRBV10-2 to TRBJ2-7; the match to TRBD1 covers 7 bases. The ends lost 6 bases at V and 1 base at J; junction bases unmatched: 9. The CDR3 extends over 15 amino acids. CDR1 is WSHSY and CDR2 is SAAADI in the germline V gene. The CDR3 loop reads CASRKGQLHSYEQYF. CDR3 bases: TGCGCCAGCAGGAAGGGACAGCTTCATTCCTACGAGCAGTACTTC.